This entry is about one TCR beta chain. Assay used: immunoSEQ multiplex PCR; TCRdb lists only in-frame clones, some missing. The data hold about 97,000 clones, with about nine tenths observed a single time. This CDR3 has 14 residues. This sample was included in a study of graft-versus-host responses after intestinal transplantation. Study overall: Each patient got anti-thymocyte globulin induction, then tacrolimus and steroids for about 3 years.

The V call is TRBV1, the J call TRBJ2-1. TRBV1 is an annotated pseudogene. Sequencing was performed on PBMCs, taken about 450 days after intestinal transplant. This receptor was obtained from a human patient who received an intestinal transplant, so some T cells may come from the graft donor. DNA of the CDR3: TGCACCAGCACCGCCGGATCCGAGAACAATGAGCAGTTCTTC. It codes for CTSTAGSENNEQFF.